This entry lists 23 T cell receptor beta chains sequenced from one sample in a study of T cell changes during pregnancy in multiple sclerosis. Measured with immunoSEQ multiplex PCR; TCRdb has only the in-frame clones, and not every one. The sample gives around 39,000 clones, approximately 92% of which show up once; over 0.95% is in the top ten. The source material was PBMCs (not recorded whether the cells were cultured). The receptors were gathered from a female donor with multiple sclerosis, enrolled in a pregnancy study.

The rearrangement links TRBV19 to TRBJ1-5; 8 bases are shared with TRBD1. There are 14 residues in the CDR3. V shed 10 bases, J shed 2 bases, and the junction held 7 bases outside the gene matches. Germline V lookup: CDR1 LNHDA, CDR2 SQIVND (reference sequence). The CDR3 DNA reads as TGTGCCACCATGACAGGGGCGGGCAATCAGCCCCAGCATTTT. The encoded protein is CATMTGAGNQPQHF.

The gene calls are TRBV6-5 and TRBJ2-7, with 8 bases identical to TRBD1. The CDR3 extends over 15 amino acids. CDR1 MNHEY and CDR2 SVGAGI come from the germline V gene. V lost 0 bases, J lost 4 bases, and 5 bases stayed unmatched. The CDR3 nucleotides read TGTGCCAGCAGTTACTCAGCGGACAGGGAGTACGAGCAGTACTTC. Its protein product is CASSYSADREYEQYF.

The chain links TRBV9 to TRBJ2-3, with 10 bases identical to TRBD2. The CDR3 totals 16 residues. The germline gives CDR1 SGDLS, CDR2 YYNGEE. With V trimmed by 2 bases and J by 1 base, 4 bases remained unmatched. The CDR3 loop reads CASSVRAGGRTDTQYF. The CDR3 DNA reads TGTGCCAGCAGCGTCAGAGCGGGAGGGCGCACAGATACGCAGTATTTT.

The V call is TRBV6-5, the J call TRBJ2-3; D unclear. The CDR3 runs 12 residues. CDR1 MNHEY and CDR2 SVGAGI come from the germline V gene. Trimming stripped 6 bases from V and 1 base from J, with 5 bases between. Written as DNA, the CDR3 is TGTGCCAGCAGCGACCGCACAGATACGCAGTATTTT. It yields the protein CASSDRTDTQYF.

This chain connects TRBV30 to TRBJ1-2; D is ambiguous. The CDR3 has 12 residues. Between the trimmed V and J ends, which lost 0 bases and 3 bases, there was a span of 5 bases. Germline CDR1 reads GTSNPN; CDR2 reads SVGIG (reference sequence). The CDR3 here is CAWSVAHYGYTF. CDR3 DNA sequence: TGTGCCTGGAGTGTGGCCCACTATGGCTACACCTTC. Complete variable domain (other parts from reference TRBV30 and TRBJ1-2): SQTIHQWPATLVQPVGSPLSLECTVEGTSNPNLYWYRQAAGRGLQLLFYSVGIGQISSEVPQNLSASRPQDRQFILSSKKLLLSDSGFYLCAWSVAHYGYTFGSGTRLTVV.

The chain joins TRBV7-2 to TRBJ2-7; 9 bases fit TRBD2. The V gene end was trimmed by 5 bases and the J gene end by 2 bases; junction bases not matched to a gene: 4. The CDR3 is made up of 14 amino acids. The V gene's germline CDR1 is SGHTA and CDR2 FQGNSA. The CDR3 loop reads CASSGTSSAYEQYF. The CDR3 DNA sequence: TGTGCCAGCAGCGGGACTAGCAGTGCCTACGAGCAGTACTTC.

The chain uses TRBV4-1 and TRBJ2-1; no firm D call. V was cut by 0 bases and J by 2 bases, with 11 bases left in between. CDR1 is MGHRA and CDR2 is YSYEKL in the germline V gene. The CDR3 consists of 16 residues. The CDR3 coding sequence is TGCGCCAGCAGCCAAGACTTACTACCCCCCTACAATGAGCAGTTCTTC. Its protein is CASSQDLLPPYNEQFF.

The chain recombines TRBV6-5 with TRBJ2-2; possibly TRBD1 for D (6 bases). Per the germline V gene, CDR1 is MNHEY and CDR2 is SVGAGI. The CDR3 runs 14 residues. With 0 bases removed from V and 6 bases from J, the gap between germline ends came to 8 bases. The CDR3 sequence is CASSYSAGAGELFF. CDR3 sequence (DNA): TGTGCCAGCAGTTACTCGGCAGGGGCCGGGGAGCTGTTTTTT.

V gene TRBV19 combines with J gene TRBJ2-3, with TRBD2 matching over 7 bases. The V and J ends lost 4 bases and 2 bases, in that order; junction bases with no gene match: 6. Germline assignment: CDR1 LNHDA and CDR2 SQIVND (reference sequence). The CDR3 has 15 residues. CDR3 bases: TGTGCCAGTAGTACCGAGCGGGGTTTCACAGATACGCAGTATTTT. This encodes CASSTERGFTDTQYF.

The CDR3 is CASSPGVGTGELFF. CDR3 DNA sequence: TGTGCCAGCAGTCCAGGGGTCGGCACCGGGGAGCTGTTTTTT. The V gene is TRBV27, the J gene TRBJ2-2, with D perhaps matching TRBD1 (6 bases). Trimming removed 5 bases from V and 4 bases from J, with 11 bases in between. This CDR3 contains 14 residues. Per the germline V gene, CDR1 is MNHEY and CDR2 is SMNVEV (reference sequence).

This clone has only one observation. The J gene is TRBJ1-1, the V gene TRBV10-1, with D maybe TRBD1 (5 bases). Germline V gene sequence: CDR1 WNHNN, CDR2 SYGVQD (reference sequence). CDR3 size: 12 residues. Trimming cost V 3 bases and J 7 bases, with 9 bases left between them. The CDR3 nucleotides are TGCGCCAGCAGTGATGGGGGGATTGAAGCTTTCTTT. Protein: CASSDGGIEAFF.

Concerning this clone itself: This same CDR3 is encoded by further DNA sequences in the sample. This chain uses TRBV7-9 with TRBJ1-2; TRBD1 might be the D (6 bases). Between the trimmed V and J ends, which lost 1 base and 4 bases, there was a span of 7 bases. The CDR3 sequence is 13 residues long. Germline CDR1 SEHNR, CDR2 FQNEAQ (reference sequence). CDR3 protein: CASSLEQGYGYTF. For the CDR3, the DNA is TGTGCCAGCAGCTTAGAACAGGGCTATGGCTACACCTTC.

The chain has TRBV27 and TRBJ2-6; D is undetermined. CDR3 length equals 16 residues. Germline loops: CDR1 MNHEY, CDR2 SMNVEV (reference sequence). V lost 5 bases and J lost 0, with 11 bases in between. The CDR3 loop reads CASSTGRLSGANVLTF. CDR3 sequence (DNA): TGTGCCAGCAGTACCGGACGGCTCTCTGGGGCCAACGTCCTGACTTTC.

The CDR3 DNA reads TGCGCCAGCTGTCTTCTGGCGGCTAGCACAGATACGCAGTATTTT. This sequence encodes CASCLLAASTDTQYF. J is TRBJ2-3 and V is TRBV5-1; D is undetermined. Germline V CDR1 and CDR2: SGHRS, YFSETQ. The length of the CDR3 is 15 residues. V gave up 7 bases and J gave up 0 bases, with 15 bases separating them.

Only one count was recorded for this clone. The chain recombines TRBV5-1 with TRBJ1-4; D call uncertain. CDR3 length equals 13 residues. Germline loops: CDR1 SGHRS, CDR2 YFSETQ. Trimming shortened V by 0 bases and J by 5 bases, and 5 bases separated the two germline ends. The CDR3 reads CASSLEHNEKLFF. The CDR3 DNA is TGCGCCAGCAGCTTGGAACACAATGAAAAACTGTTTTTT.

The chain couples TRBV5-1 to TRBJ1-2; TRBD1 matches at 9 bases. CDR3 length equals 16 residues. V lost 4 bases, J lost 4 bases, and 11 bases stayed unmatched. The germline CDR1 and CDR2 sequences are SGHRS and YFSETQ. CDR3: CASSPGGTGSLYGYTF. CDR3 bases: TGCGCCAGCAGCCCAGGCGGGACAGGGTCCCTCTATGGCTACACCTTC.

The chain links TRBV7-9 to TRBJ2-4; possibly TRBD1 for D (6 bases). CDR3 size: 15 residues. Germline V gives CDR1 SEHNR, CDR2 FQNEAQ (reference sequence). V was shortened by 1 base and J by 5 bases, with 12 bases between the two germline ends. CDR3 protein: CASSLEVGGQNIQYF. The CDR3 bases are TGTGCCAGCAGCTTAGAAGTAGGGGGACAAAACATTCAGTACTTC.

This rearrangement joins TRBV5-4 to TRBJ2-1; TRBD2 is a possible D gene (6 bases). The CDR3 totals 14 residues. Deletions cut 6 bases from V and 4 bases from J, with 14 bases between. Per germline, CDR1 SGHNT and CDR2 YYREEE (reference sequence). Written as DNA, the CDR3 is TGTGCCAGCAAAAGGTCTAGCGAATACAATGAGCAGTTCTTC. Residues: CASKRSSEYNEQFF.

This clone was seen once. The CDR3 loop is CASRFSRGNTEAFF. CDR3 sequence (DNA): TGTGCCAGCAGATTCTCCAGGGGGAACACTGAAGCTTTCTTT. The chain carries TRBV7-2 and TRBJ1-1, with a possible D match to TRBD1 (6 bases). The ends were cut back, 6 bases at V and 1 base at J, with 12 bases in the middle. The CDR3 is 14 amino acids. Per germline, CDR1 SGHTA and CDR2 FQGNSA. Complete variable domain (other parts from reference TRBV7-2 and TRBJ1-1): GAGVSQSPSNKVTEKGKDVELRCDPISGHTALYWYRQSLGQGLEFLIYFQGNSAPDKSGLPSDRFSAERTGGSVSTLTIQRTQQEDSAVYLCASRFSRGNTEAFFGQGTRLTVV.

The sample holds a few counts of this clone. V is TRBV7-9 and J is TRBJ1-1; 7 nucleotides line up with TRBD1. CDR1 and CDR2 (germline): SEHNR, FQNEAQ (reference sequence). This CDR3 is 15 amino acids long. The junction had 8 bases not matched to a gene; V was cut back by 6 bases and J by 1 base. CDR3 sequence reads: CASRPQGSGNTEAFF. The CDR3 DNA reads as TGTGCCAGCAGACCACAGGGGAGTGGGAACACTGAAGCTTTCTTT.

This chain uses TRBV7-7 with TRBJ1-1; D is ambiguous. CDR3 length equals 13 residues. The V gene's germline CDR1 is SSHAT and CDR2 FNYEAQ (reference sequence). V was pared by 1 base and J by 5 bases, with 8 bases between. CDR3 nucleotide sequence: TGTGCCAGCAGCTTAGAACGTGGGACTGAAGCTTTCTTT. The encoded protein is CASSLERGTEAFF.

The rearrangement uses TRBV19 and TRBJ2-7; D is possibly TRBD1 (5 bases). Germline assignment: CDR1 LNHDA and CDR2 SQIVND (reference sequence). The ends were cut back, 3 bases at V and 7 bases at J, with 19 bases in the middle. This CDR3 has 15 amino acids. CDR3 sequence (DNA): TGTGCCAGTAGTATTGGGCAGGGAAATTTGAGGGAGCAGTACTTC. This translates into CASSIGQGNLREQYF.

CDR3 region: CASSTRLTGRATQYF. CDR3 in DNA: TGTGCCAGCAGTACAAGACTGACAGGGAGGGCGACCCAGTACTTC. This chain connects TRBV28 to TRBJ2-5; D is perhaps TRBD1 or TRBD2 (7 bases each). V lost 5 bases to trimming and J lost 7 bases, with 20 bases between them. The CDR3 is made up of 15 amino acids. Looked up from germline, CDR1 is MDHEN and CDR2 is SYDVKM.